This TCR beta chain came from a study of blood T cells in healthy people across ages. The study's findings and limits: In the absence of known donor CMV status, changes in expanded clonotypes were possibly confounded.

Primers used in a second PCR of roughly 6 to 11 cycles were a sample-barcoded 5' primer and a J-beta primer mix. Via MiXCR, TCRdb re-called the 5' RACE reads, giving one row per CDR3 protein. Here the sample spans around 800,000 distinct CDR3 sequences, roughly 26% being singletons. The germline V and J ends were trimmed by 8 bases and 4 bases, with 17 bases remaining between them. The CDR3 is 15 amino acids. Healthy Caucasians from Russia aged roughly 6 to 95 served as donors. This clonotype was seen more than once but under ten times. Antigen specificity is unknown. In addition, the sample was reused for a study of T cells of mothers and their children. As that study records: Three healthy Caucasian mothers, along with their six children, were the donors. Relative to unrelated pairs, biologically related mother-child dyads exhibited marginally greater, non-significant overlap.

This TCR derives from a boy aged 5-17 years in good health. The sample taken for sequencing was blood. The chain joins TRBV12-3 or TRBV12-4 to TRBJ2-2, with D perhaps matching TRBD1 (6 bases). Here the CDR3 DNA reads TGTGCCAGCCGCGGGCTCAGGGGAGTCACCGGGGAGCTGTTTTTT. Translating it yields CASRGLRGVTGELFF.